The 7 T cell receptor beta chains in this list originate from one sample, sequenced in a study of T cells in Graves' hyperthyroidism and ophthalmopathy. TCR beta CDR3 sequences were amplified from RNA transcripts. HTBI primers were used for first-round RT-PCR of the TCR CDR3. TCRdb used MiXCR to reprocess the multiplex PCR reads, holding one entry per CDR3 protein. This sample carries approximately 640,000 distinct CDR3 sequences, about 45% of them seen once, and the ten largest clones take less than 8.5%. Specimen: peripheral blood or thyroid tissue (not recorded which). Source of these receptors: an adult man with Graves' disease, either hyperthyroidism or ophthalmopathy (not recorded which).

This clonotype occurred once. V and J are TRBV10-3 and TRBJ2-6; D is unclear. Per the germline V gene, CDR1 is ENHRY and CDR2 is SYGVKD. With 3 bases removed from V and 1 base from J, the gap between germline ends came to 7 bases. The CDR3 is 15 residues long. CDR3 sequence (DNA): TGTGCCATCAGTGATCGCGGTTCTGGGGCCAACGTCCTGACTTTC. Its protein is CAISDRGSGANVLTF.

The CDR3 DNA follows: TGTGCCAGCAGCCCCGGGACACCGTACACTGAAGCTTTCTTT. It is translated as CASSPGTPYTEAFF. J is TRBJ1-1 and V is TRBV12-3 or TRBV12-4, with a tentative D call TRBD1 (6 bases). There are 14 residues in the CDR3. Trimming removed 6 bases at V and 3 bases at J, with 14 bases between.

Details on this clonotype: One base away lies a much larger clone, so this may be a sequencing read error. The chain combines TRBV5-1 with TRBJ1-5; tentatively, D is TRBD1 (6 bases). The germline CDR1 and CDR2 sequences are SGHRS and YFSETQ. The CDR3 consists of 15 residues. The CDR3 DNA follows: TGCGCCGGCAGCAAACAGGGAGGACGGAATCAGCCCCAGCATTTT. Protein sequence: CAGSKQGGRNQPQHF.

CDR3: CASSLSIWTESHEQYF. As DNA, the CDR3 is TGTGCCAGCAGTTTATCCATTTGGACAGAATCCCACGAGCAGTACTTC. This chain links TRBV12-3 or TRBV12-4 with TRBJ2-7; D might be TRBD1 (6 bases). This CDR3 region has 16 residues. Trimming took 2 bases from V and 5 from J, leaving 19 bases between them.

In the case of this clonotype: With a much larger clone just one base away, this may be a read error. The chain recombines TRBV15 with TRBJ1-6, with D hard to call. CDR1 and CDR2 (germline): LNHNV, YYDKDF (reference sequence). There are 17 residues in the CDR3. CDR3 sequence (DNA): TGTGCCACCAGCAGGAGAGGCCCTAGCTCCTATAATTCACCCCCCCACTTT. This codes for CATSRRGPSSYNSPPHF.

The table lists this clonotype with many counts. V gene TRBV20-1 combines with J gene TRBJ1-2; 12 bases are a match to TRBD1. This CDR3 region has 14 residues. J was trimmed by 8 bases and V by 5 bases; bases with no gene match: 9. The germline V gene has CDR1 DFQATT and CDR2 SNEGSKA (reference sequence). CDR3 amino acids: CSAHYRDRGRGYTF. DNA of the CDR3: TGCAGTGCTCATTACCGGGACAGGGGGCGCGGCTACACCTTC.

This clonotype was seen a handful of times. The chain joins TRBV7-2 to TRBJ2-7, with 9 positions matching TRBD1. Germline V gene lookup returns CDR1 SGHTA and CDR2 FQGNSA. After removal of 2 bases from V and 0 bases from J, the junction contained 8 bases not matched to a gene. The CDR3 extends over 17 amino acids. The CDR3 nucleotides are TGTGCCAGCAGCTTATCTGGGACAGGGACCCACTCCTACGAGCAGTACTTC. Translated, it gives CASSLSGTGTHSYEQYF.